These 31 T cell receptor beta chains originate from one sample sequenced in a study of T cells in Graves' hyperthyroidism and ophthalmopathy. Amplified regions were TCR beta CDR3 sequences from RNA transcripts. During a first-round RT-PCR of the TCR CDR3, the HTBI primer set was used. TCRdb reanalysed the multiplex PCR reads using MiXCR and keeps one entry per CDR3 protein. The sample includes a few hundred thousand distinct CDR3 sequences, approximately 44% seen only once; the top ten take about 7.8%. Sample: peripheral blood or thyroid tissue (not recorded which). The receptors come from a woman under 30 with Graves' hyperthyroidism.

This sequence joins TRBV27 and TRBJ1-2; 11 bases agree with TRBD1. In germline, CDR1 is MNHEY, CDR2 SMNVEV (reference sequence). J was trimmed by 8 bases and V by 5 bases; bases with no gene match: 13. This CDR3 comprises 16 residues. CDR3 nucleotide sequence: TGTGCCAGCAGTCCCCTTGTTGGACAGGGGGCGCGAGGCTACACCTTC. It is translated as CASSPLVGQGARGYTF.

This clonotype showed up just once. The chain employs TRBV24-1 and TRBJ2-2; 8 nucleotides match TRBD1. The ends lost 4 bases at V and 4 bases at J; junction bases unmatched: 4. This CDR3 is built from 15 residues. CDR1 KGHDR and CDR2 SFDVKD come from the germline V gene. CDR3 in amino acids: CATSDPGQGTGELFF. Written as DNA, the CDR3 is TGTGCCACCAGTGACCCAGGACAGGGCACCGGGGAGCTGTTTTTT.

Remarks on this clonotype: Given the absence of the conserved phenylalanine or tryptophan at the CDR3 end, a read error is likely. The DNA is omitted, as the CDR3 cannot be located on it reliably, and the CDR3 follows TCRdb's listing. The chain recombines TRBV19 with TRBJ2-5; TRBD1, the table's D call, lacks a check against the DNA. Ends included, the CDR3 has 17 residues. CDR1 is LNHDA and CDR2 is SQIVND in the germline V gene (reference sequence). The CDR3 loop reads CASSQLQGRFVGDEAWL.

This sequence joins TRBV10-3 and TRBJ2-5, with D uncertain. Trimming took off 4 bases at V and 4 bases at J, with 7 bases between the two ends. CDR3 length: 12 residues. The V gene's germline CDR1 is ENHRY and CDR2 SYGVKD. The CDR3 region is CAISVGVETQYF. CDR3 nucleotides: TGTGCCATCAGTGTGGGCGTAGAGACCCAGTACTTC.

The chain employs TRBV2 and TRBJ1-6; D possibly corresponds to TRBD1 (5 bases). The germline gives CDR1 SNHLY, CDR2 FYNNEI. This CDR3 has 16 amino acids. V lost 6 bases, J lost 7 bases, and 19 bases lay in between. The CDR3 nucleotides are TGTGCCAGCAGCGCTATCCCAGGGACTGGGAATTCACCCCTCCACTTT. Amino acid sequence: CASSAIPGTGNSPLHF.

CDR3 region: CATNVPNTGELFF. In DNA form, the CDR3 reads TGTGCCACCAATGTCCCTAACACCGGGGAGCTGTTTTTT. The V and J genes are TRBV24-1 and TRBJ2-2; the D is unclear. CDR3 length: 13 residues. Germline V gives CDR1 KGHDR, CDR2 SFDVKD. V was clipped by 8 bases and J by 2 bases, with 8 bases between them.

The chain carries TRBV29-1 and TRBJ1-5; the D is unclear. Germline CDR1 SQVTM, CDR2 ANQGSEA. V lost 7 bases and J lost 7, with 20 bases in between. The CDR3 is 14 residues long. The CDR3 sequence: CSASSESLGQPQHF. CDR3 DNA: TGCAGCGCCAGCAGTGAGTCGCTGGGACAGCCCCAGCATTTT.

Remarks on this clonotype: This may come from a read error, since a much larger clone is one base off. This chain joins TRBV24-1 and TRBJ1-1, with D tentatively TRBD1 (5 bases). The CDR3 consists of 14 residues. Germline V gene lookup returns CDR1 KGHDR and CDR2 SFDVKD. The CDR3 coding sequence is TGTGCCACCAGTGACCCCGGGACGGGCACTGAAACTTTCTTT. This gives the protein CATSDPGTGTETFF.

CDR3 region: CASSPRGPPGAFF. The CDR3 DNA sequence: TGTGCCAGCAGCCCTCGGGGACCCCCTGGAGCTTTCTTT. The chain combines TRBV7-9 with TRBJ1-1; D possibly corresponds to TRBD1 (5 bases). This CDR3 comprises 13 residues. Germline assignment: CDR1 SEHNR and CDR2 FQNEAQ (reference sequence). The V and J ends lost 5 bases and 10 bases respectively, with 17 bases between them.

This clonotype was observed at least ten times. V gene TRBV7-2 combines with J gene TRBJ2-7; the D gene is possibly TRBD1 (5 bases). Germline CDR1 SGHTA, CDR2 FQGNSA. The CDR3 length is 14 residues. V lost 2 bases, J lost 5 bases, and 13 bases lay in between. The DNA of the CDR3 is TGTGCCAGCAGCTTAATCAGGGCGTTGGACGAGCAGTACTTC. Its translation: CASSLIRALDEQYF.

This clonotype came up a few times. The chain links TRBV5-1 to TRBJ2-7, with no clear D. Trimming removed 4 bases at V and 5 bases at J, with 10 bases between. The CDR3 spans 12 residues. Germline V CDR1 and CDR2: SGHRS, YFSETQ. CDR3: CASSVSLDEQYF. The CDR3 DNA follows: TGCGCCAGCAGCGTCTCGTTGGACGAGCAGTACTTC.

A remark on this clonotype: Mismatch with germline at one junction end may stem from a read error. The chain uses TRBV2 and TRBJ2-6; maybe TRBD2 (7 bases). The CDR3 consists of 13 residues. CDR1 and CDR2 from the germline V gene are SNHLY and FYNNEI. The CDR3 nucleotides are TGTGCCAGCAGTGGTCGGGGGGCCGACGTCCTGACTTTC. Translated, it gives CASSGRGADVLTF.

The chain links TRBV2 to TRBJ2-1; 7 bases match TRBD1. The J segment lost 9 bases and the V segment lost 6 bases, leaving 11 bases of the junction unmatched. CDR1 is SNHLY, CDR2 FYNNEI, per germline. The CDR3 is made up of 14 amino acids. DNA for the CDR3: TGTGCCAGCAGGAAGGGGACAGTTTATGTTGAGCAGTTCTTC. This gives the protein CASRKGTVYVEQFF.

In its sample, this clonotype was seen a few times. The gene calls are TRBV7-6 and TRBJ2-7; 14 bases map to TRBD2. The J segment lost 6 bases and the V segment lost 4 bases, leaving 8 bases of the junction unmatched. Per the germline V gene, CDR1 is SGHVS and CDR2 is FNYEAQ. The CDR3 spans 16 residues. CDR3 nucleotides: TGTGCCAGCAGCTCGGGACTAGCGGGAGTTCTTGGCGAGCAGTACTTC. It translates to CASSSGLAGVLGEQYF.

This clonotype was seen just once. This chain joins TRBV20-1 and TRBJ1-3; D uncertain. Looked up from germline, CDR1 is DFQATT and CDR2 is SNEGSKA (reference sequence). The ends were cut back, 6 bases at V and 0 bases at J, with 15 bases in the middle. The CDR3 has 15 amino acids. CDR3 in DNA: TGCAGTGCCGCCCCTCGGGGTCCCTCTGGAAACACCATATATTTT. Its translation is CSAAPRGPSGNTIYF.

Ten or more counts support this clonotype. The chain employs TRBV24-1 and TRBJ2-5; D is undetermined. Between the trimmed V and J ends, which lost 0 bases and 0 bases, there was a span of 4 bases. The CDR3 extends over 14 amino acids. Germline V gives CDR1 KGHDR, CDR2 SFDVKD. The CDR3 nucleotides read TGTGCCACCAGTGATTTGGCCGACCAAGAGACCCAGTACTTC. This codes for CATSDLADQETQYF.

This chain connects TRBV9 to TRBJ2-7; D perhaps matches TRBD2 (6 bases). The CDR3 sequence is 14 residues long. Germline-derived CDR1 and CDR2 are SGDLS and YYNGEE. Trimming pared 2 bases from V and 1 base from J, leaving 10 bases between. DNA for the CDR3: TGTGCCAGCAGCGTCCGGGACTTTTCCTACGAGCAGTACTTC. It is translated as CASSVRDFSYEQYF.

This chain links TRBV20-1 with TRBJ1-1; 10 nucleotides match TRBD1. Germline lookup yields CDR1 DFQATT and CDR2 SNEGSKA (reference sequence). CDR3 length: 12 amino acids. The junction had 4 bases not matched to a gene; V was cut back by 3 bases and J by 9 bases. Written as DNA, the CDR3 is TGCAGTGCTAGGGGGACAGGGGATAAAGCTTTCTTT. Protein: CSARGTGDKAFF.

This clonotype showed up just a few times. The chain combines TRBV2 with TRBJ1-3, with a weak D call TRBD1 (6 bases). Trimming removed 5 bases at V and 1 base at J, with 18 bases between. The germline gives CDR1 SNHLY, CDR2 FYNNEI. The CDR3 has 17 residues. Here the CDR3 reads CASSPSLYTGSGNTIYF. The CDR3 DNA sequence: TGTGCCAGCAGTCCTTCCCTATATACAGGGTCTGGAAACACCATATATTTT.

This clonotype was picked up a small number of times. The gene calls are TRBV20-1 and TRBJ1-2; D is undetermined. Germline loops: CDR1 DFQATT, CDR2 SNEGSKA (reference sequence). This CDR3 has 13 residues. Trimming left V 0 bases short and J 6 bases short, with 11 bases between. The CDR3 DNA sequence: TGCAGTGCTAGAGATCGAAACAGAGATGGCTACACCTTC. It specifies CSARDRNRDGYTF.

The chain couples TRBV27 to TRBJ2-5; D may correspond to TRBD1 or TRBD2 (7 bases each). The CDR3 is made up of 14 amino acids. V was shortened by 5 bases and J by 5 bases, with 15 bases between the two germline ends. CDR1 is MNHEY and CDR2 is SMNVEV in the germline V gene (reference sequence). CDR3: CASSPTGRAETQYF. As DNA, the CDR3 is TGTGCCAGCAGTCCGACAGGGAGGGCGGAGACCCAGTACTTC.

This clonotype came up many times. The chain carries TRBV7-3 and TRBJ1-1, with 7 bases aligning to TRBD1. The junction had 14 bases not matched to a gene; V was cut back by 4 bases and J by 0 bases. This CDR3 is built from 18 residues. CDR1 is SGHTA, CDR2 FQGTGA, per germline. The CDR3 protein is CASSCLPGQKYMNTEAFF. As DNA, the CDR3 is TGTGCCAGCAGCTGCTTGCCGGGACAGAAATACATGAACACTGAAGCTTTCTTT.

This chain joins TRBV4-1 and TRBJ2-2; TRBD2 agrees at 8 bases. Trimming removed 0 bases from V and 7 bases from J; junction bases left unmatched: 4. The CDR3 is 15 residues long. Germline CDR1 MGHRA, CDR2 YSYEKL. The CDR3 region is CASSQDEAGDGELFF. As DNA, the CDR3 is TGCGCCAGCAGCCAAGATGAAGCGGGGGACGGGGAGCTGTTTTTT.

This clonotype has only a few counts. The genes are TRBV10-3 and TRBJ1-5, with TRBD1 matching 8 bases. The CDR3 extends over 12 amino acids. Per the germline V gene, CDR1 is ENHRY and CDR2 is SYGVKD. J was trimmed by 12 bases and V by 10 bases; bases with no gene match: 11. CDR3 DNA: TGTGCCAGCACCCCGACTGGACAGGGCCAGCATTTT. Its translation: CASTPTGQGQHF.

This clonotype has ten or more counts. The chain combines TRBV10-3 with TRBJ1-1, with D unclear. V lost 3 bases and J 1 base, leaving 9 bases between the germline ends. Germline assignment: CDR1 ENHRY and CDR2 SYGVKD. The CDR3 totals 14 residues. This chain's CDR3 is CAISEDGKNTEAFF. CDR3 DNA: TGTGCCATCAGTGAAGACGGGAAGAACACTGAAGCTTTCTTT.

This clonotype was observed a few times. A read error may account for a junction end that differs from germline. The chain uses TRBV10-3 and TRBJ2-7; D is undetermined. The V gene's germline CDR1 is ENHRY and CDR2 SYGVKD. CDR3 size: 15 residues. The CDR3: CASSYGRRSTYEQYF. CDR3 nucleotide sequence: TGTGCCAGCAGTTACGGGCGACGGTCGACCTACGAGCAGTACTTC.

This clonotype was seen many times. The rearrangement joins TRBV29-1 to TRBJ1-2; D is unclear. V lost 3 bases to trimming and J lost 7 bases, with 18 bases between them. Germline V gene lookup returns CDR1 SQVTM and CDR2 ANQGSEA. This CDR3 has 14 residues. The CDR3 sequence is CSVDSTQKRSGYTF. CDR3 DNA: TGCAGCGTTGATAGTACCCAGAAGAGGTCTGGCTACACCTTC.

The chain has TRBV7-6 and TRBJ1-1; D is perhaps TRBD1 (5 bases). Trimming cost V 0 bases and J 7 bases, with 12 bases left between them. This CDR3 region has 14 residues. The germline gives CDR1 SGHVS, CDR2 FNYEAQ. CDR3 sequence (DNA): TGTGCCAGCAGCTTAGCGGGGGGTGACAGTGAAGCTTTCTTT. It translates to CASSLAGGDSEAFF.

This clonotype was seen only a few times. This sequence joins TRBV7-3 and TRBJ2-2; D unresolved. Trimming stripped 0 bases from V and 2 bases from J, with 10 bases between. CDR1 and CDR2 from the germline V gene are SGHTA and FQGTGA. CDR3 length equals 16 residues. In nucleotides, the CDR3 is TGTGCCAGCAGCTTAACGTTTCCGGGCAACACCGGGGAGCTGTTTTTT. This gives the protein CASSLTFPGNTGELFF.

For this clonotype: The junction does not match germline at one end; this may be a read error. This chain joins TRBV5-1 and TRBJ1-4, with unresolved D. CDR3 length equals 13 residues. Germline CDR1 and CDR2: SGHRS and YFSETQ. CDR3 nucleotide sequence: TGTGCCAGCAGCGTACAAAATAATGAAAAACTGTTTTTT. Its protein is CASSVQNNEKLFF. Based on the CDR3 plus reference TRBV5-1 and TRBJ1-4, the full variable domain is KAGVTQTPRYLIKTRGQQVTLSCSPISGHRSVSWYQQTPGQGLQFLFEYFSETQRNKGNFPGRFSGRQFSNSRSEMNVSTLELGDSALYLCASSVQNNEKLFFGSGTQLSVL.

Comment on this clonotype: An end of the junction does not agree with germline; a read error may underlie this. V gene TRBV7-6 combines with J gene TRBJ2-7; D is possibly TRBD2 (5 bases). Germline V CDR1 and CDR2: SGHVS, FNYEAQ. This CDR3 region has 13 residues. The CDR3 DNA follows: TGTGCCAGCAGCCCCGGGGTCCTGGGCTACATTGACTTC. Translating it yields CASSPGVLGYIDF.